A selection of T cell receptor beta chains follows, all from one sample in a study of shared clonotypes between healthy human individuals. Assay used: immunoSEQ multiplex PCR; TCRdb lists only in-frame clones, some missing. The data contain about 700,000 clones, approximately 90% of them seen just once; the ten biggest clones take up about a quarter. Sequencing input: naive CD8+ T cells sorted from blood. Source of these receptors: a man aged 25 to 40 in good health. The CDR3 runs from the conserved cysteine through the conserved F or W. Each record gives: J gene, clone size, D gene, V gene, CDR3 protein, CDR3 DNA. D genes are given only for firm matches. Expanded clones are given a class, and other clones once, few, many or no size at all.

j_call: TRBJ2-1
clone_size: -
d_call: TRBD2
v_call: TRBV5-4
cdr3_aa: CARGLAGGSEQFF
cdr3_nt: TGTGCCAGAGGGCTGGCGGGAGGGAGTGAGCAGTTCTTC

j_call: TRBJ2-1
clone_size: -
d_call: TRBD2
v_call: TRBV10-3
cdr3_aa: CAISGTSENPYNEQFF
cdr3_nt: TGTGCCATCAGTGGCACTAGCGAGAACCCTTACAATGAGCAGTTCTTC

j_call: TRBJ2-5
clone_size: -
d_call: -
v_call: TRBV25-1
cdr3_aa: CASSRMIGETQYF
cdr3_nt: TGTGCCAGCAGTAGGATGATCGGGGAGACCCAGTACTTC

j_call: TRBJ2-7
clone_size: -
d_call: -
v_call: TRBV27
cdr3_aa: CASSLFPGYEQYF
cdr3_nt: TGTGCCAGCAGTTTGTTCCCAGGCTACGAGCAGTACTTC

j_call: TRBJ1-5
clone_size: -
d_call: TRBD1
v_call: TRBV9
cdr3_aa: CASSSHDRVNQPQHF
cdr3_nt: TGTGCCAGCAGCAGCCACGACAGGGTAAATCAGCCCCAGCATTTT

j_call: TRBJ2-5
clone_size: -
d_call: -
v_call: TRBV2
cdr3_aa: CASSDQRRQETQYF
cdr3_nt: TGTGCCAGCAGTGACCAGCGACGCCAAGAGACCCAGTACTTC

j_call: TRBJ2-2
clone_size: -
d_call: -
v_call: TRBV27
cdr3_aa: CASSFGAAGELFF
cdr3_nt: TGTGCCAGCAGTTTTGGAGCGGCCGGGGAGCTGTTTTTT

j_call: TRBJ2-1
clone_size: -
d_call: TRBD1
v_call: TRBV28
cdr3_aa: CASSATGGGYNEQFF
cdr3_nt: TGTGCCAGCAGTGCCACAGGGGGCGGCTACAATGAGCAGTTCTTC

j_call: TRBJ2-7
clone_size: -
d_call: -
v_call: TRBV28
cdr3_aa: CASSPLRRPYEQYF
cdr3_nt: TGTGCCAGCAGCCCTTTGCGCAGACCCTACGAGCAGTACTTC

j_call: TRBJ2-7
clone_size: once
d_call: -
v_call: TRBV28
cdr3_aa: CASSSEIRVDEQYF
cdr3_nt: TGTGCCAGCAGTTCGGAAATCAGGGTGGACGAGCAGTACTTC

j_call: TRBJ2-1
clone_size: -
d_call: TRBD2
v_call: TRBV29-1
cdr3_aa: CSVMGLAGGLFAYNEQFF
cdr3_nt: TGCAGCGTTATGGGACTAGCGGGAGGTCTCTTCGCCTACAATGAGCAGTTCTTC

j_call: TRBJ1-1
clone_size: -
d_call: -
v_call: TRBV2
cdr3_aa: CASSGPGSAEAFF
cdr3_nt: TGTGCCAGCAGCGGGCCGGGGAGCGCTGAAGCTTTCTTT

j_call: TRBJ2-5
clone_size: -
d_call: -
v_call: TRBV28
cdr3_aa: CASSPPTGSQETQYF
cdr3_nt: TGTGCCAGCAGTCCCCCTACGGGGAGCCAAGAGACCCAGTACTTC

j_call: TRBJ2-2
clone_size: -
d_call: -
v_call: TRBV19
cdr3_aa: CASSERVGDTGELFF
cdr3_nt: TGTGCCAGTAGTGAAAGGGTGGGAGACACCGGGGAGCTGTTTTTT

j_call: TRBJ2-2
clone_size: -
d_call: -
v_call: TRBV6-5
cdr3_aa: CASSSGTGELFF
cdr3_nt: TGTGCCAGCAGTTCCGGGACCGGGGAGCTGTTTTTT

j_call: TRBJ1-1
clone_size: -
d_call: -
v_call: TRBV2
cdr3_aa: CASSDWPQATEAFF
cdr3_nt: TGTGCCAGCAGTGATTGGCCCCAAGCCACTGAAGCTTTCTTT

j_call: TRBJ2-2
clone_size: -
d_call: -
v_call: TRBV7-6
cdr3_aa: CASSQTVNGELFF
cdr3_nt: TGTGCCAGCAGCCAGACAGTGAACGGGGAGCTGTTTTTT